The rows below give T cell receptor beta chains drawn from one sample of a study of blood T cell repertoires in COVID-19. The method was immunoSEQ multiplex PCR; TCRdb's version includes in-frame clones alone and lacks a portion of them. The profile shows roughly 400,000 clones, about 90% of them singletons. The material sequenced was PBMCs or T cells enriched from blood (not recorded which). The source is a man younger than 35 who had recovered from COVID-19. The CDR3 runs from the conserved cysteine through the conserved F or W. The order of the fields is V gene, J gene, clone size, D gene, CDR3 DNA, CDR3 protein. The D gene is left open where the match is weak. Expanded clones are given a class, and other clones once, few, many or no size at all.

V gene: TRBV2; J gene: TRBJ2-7; clone size: -; D gene: -; CDR3 DNA: TGTGCCAGCAGTGGCTGGGGGCCTACCTACGAGCAGTACTTC; CDR3 protein: CASSGWGPTYEQYF
V gene: TRBV7-9; J gene: TRBJ2-2; clone size: few; D gene: -; CDR3 DNA: TGTGCCAGCAGCATAAATAGGGGAGGTGGCACCGGGGAGCTGTTTTTT; CDR3 protein: CASSINRGGGTGELFF
V gene: TRBV11-2; J gene: TRBJ2-3; clone size: -; D gene: TRBD2; CDR3 DNA: TGTGCCAGCAGCTTGGGACCCTTAACGGGGGGTGGAGATACGCAGTATTTT; CDR3 protein: CASSLGPLTGGGDTQYF
V gene: TRBV27; J gene: TRBJ1-5; clone size: -; D gene: TRBD1; CDR3 DNA: TGTGCCAGCAGCTTGGGACAGGGGGCCAATCAGCCCCAGCATTTT; CDR3 protein: CASSLGQGANQPQHF
V gene: TRBV7-8; J gene: TRBJ1-1; clone size: -; D gene: TRBD1; CDR3 DNA: TGTGCCAGCAGCTTATGGGACAGGGTCACTGAAGCTTTCTTT; CDR3 protein: CASSLWDRVTEAFF
V gene: TRBV27; J gene: TRBJ2-7; clone size: -; D gene: TRBD2; CDR3 DNA: TGTGCCAGCAGTCCGATGGGACTAGCGGGACCCTACGAGCAGTACTTC; CDR3 protein: CASSPMGLAGPYEQYF
V gene: TRBV16; J gene: TRBJ1-6; clone size: -; D gene: -; CDR3 DNA: TGTGCCAGCAGCCAATATCCGGGAAAGCTCAATTCACCCCTCCACTTT; CDR3 protein: CASSQYPGKLNSPLHF
V gene: TRBV25-1; J gene: TRBJ1-2; clone size: -; D gene: TRBD1; CDR3 DNA: TGTGCCAGCAGTGAATCCGGGACAGGGATTGATGGCTACACCTTC; CDR3 protein: CASSESGTGIDGYTF
V gene: TRBV5-1; J gene: TRBJ2-1; clone size: -; D gene: TRBD2; CDR3 DNA: TGCGCCAGCAGCCCTGGGACTAGCGGGAGTTTCTACAATGAGCAGTTCTTC; CDR3 protein: CASSPGTSGSFYNEQFF
V gene: TRBV28; J gene: TRBJ2-7; clone size: -; D gene: TRBD2; CDR3 DNA: TGTGCCAGCAGGGGGACTAGCGGGGCGGAACACTACGAGCAGTACTTC; CDR3 protein: CASRGTSGAEHYEQYF
V gene: TRBV5-1; J gene: TRBJ2-5; clone size: -; D gene: -; CDR3 DNA: TGCGCCAGCAGCTTGGGAGTAGCCCAAGAGACCCAGTACTTC; CDR3 protein: CASSLGVAQETQYF
V gene: TRBV4-1; J gene: TRBJ1-2; clone size: -; D gene: -; CDR3 DNA: TGCGCCAGCAGCCAGACTTCGGGCTACACCTTC; CDR3 protein: CASSQTSGYTF
V gene: TRBV12-3/TRBV12-4; J gene: TRBJ1-1; clone size: -; D gene: -; CDR3 DNA: TGTGCCAGCACCCTGGGAACAGGGAGTGAAGCTTTCTTT; CDR3 protein: CASTLGTGSEAFF
V gene: TRBV2; J gene: TRBJ1-1; clone size: -; D gene: TRBD1; CDR3 DNA: TGTGCCAGCAGCCAACAGGGGGGGAACACTGAAGCTTTCTTT; CDR3 protein: CASSQQGGNTEAFF
V gene: TRBV29-1; J gene: TRBJ2-7; clone size: -; D gene: TRBD1; CDR3 DNA: TGCAGCGTAGGCCGGGACAGGCTCCCCTACGAGCAGTACTTC; CDR3 protein: CSVGRDRLPYEQYF
V gene: TRBV5-4; J gene: TRBJ2-5; clone size: -; D gene: TRBD2; CDR3 DNA: TGTGCCAGCAGCTTGGGCGGGAGTGGGGAGACCCAGTACTTC; CDR3 protein: CASSLGGSGETQYF
V gene: TRBV10-3; J gene: TRBJ2-1; clone size: -; D gene: TRBD1; CDR3 DNA: TGTGCCATCAGACCCACCCCGGGACAGGGCCCCAATGAGCAGTTCTTC; CDR3 protein: CAIRPTPGQGPNEQFF
V gene: TRBV5-1; J gene: TRBJ2-2; clone size: -; D gene: TRBD2; CDR3 DNA: TGCGCCAGCAGCCATTGGCCCGGGACTAGCGGGGGTGTATCCGGGGAGCTGTTTTTT; CDR3 protein: CASSHWPGTSGGVSGELFF
V gene: TRBV2; J gene: TRBJ2-1; clone size: -; D gene: -; CDR3 DNA: TGTGCCAGCAGTGATGAGCATGAGCAGTTCTTC; CDR3 protein: CASSDEHEQFF
V gene: TRBV24-1; J gene: TRBJ2-2; clone size: once; D gene: TRBD1; CDR3 DNA: TGTGCCACCAGTGATTTGCCGGACAGGGGTGCCGGGGAGCTGTTTTTT; CDR3 protein: CATSDLPDRGAGELFF
V gene: TRBV4-1; J gene: TRBJ2-5; clone size: -; D gene: -; CDR3 DNA: TGCGCCAGCAGCCAAGTTCCGGGACAAGAGACCCAGTACTTC; CDR3 protein: CASSQVPGQETQYF
V gene: TRBV6-4; J gene: TRBJ2-6; clone size: once; D gene: TRBD1; CDR3 DNA: TGTGCCAGCAGAAAGGGGGCAGATCCTGGGGCCAACGTCCTGACTTTC; CDR3 protein: CASRKGADPGANVLTF
V gene: TRBV19; J gene: TRBJ1-5; clone size: -; D gene: TRBD1; CDR3 DNA: TGTGCCAGTAGTAATACAGGGGACAATCAGCCCCAGCATTTT; CDR3 protein: CASSNTGDNQPQHF
V gene: TRBV10-2; J gene: TRBJ1-4; clone size: -; D gene: TRBD1; CDR3 DNA: TGCGCCAGCAGTGAGGGGCGAAGGAAAGCGACAGGGAATGAAAAACTGTTTTTT; CDR3 protein: CASSEGRRKATGNEKLFF
V gene: TRBV6-5; J gene: TRBJ1-2; clone size: -; D gene: -; CDR3 DNA: TGTGCCAGCAGTTCCCCGGCGACACTCTATGGCTACACCTTC; CDR3 protein: CASSSPATLYGYTF
V gene: TRBV19; J gene: TRBJ1-3; clone size: -; D gene: -; CDR3 DNA: TGTGCCAGTAGTATTGTGGCCGCTTCCCTCTCTGGAAACACCATATATTTT; CDR3 protein: CASSIVAASLSGNTIYF
V gene: TRBV6-5; J gene: TRBJ1-1; clone size: -; D gene: TRBD1; CDR3 DNA: TGTGCCAGCAGGGTAGACAGGGTCATGAACACTGAAGCTTTCTTT; CDR3 protein: CASRVDRVMNTEAFF
V gene: TRBV27; J gene: TRBJ1-6; clone size: -; D gene: TRBD1; CDR3 DNA: TGTGCCAGCAGTATGACAGGGAGTGATGCACCCCTCCACTTT; CDR3 protein: CASSMTGSDAPLHF
V gene: TRBV6-5; J gene: TRBJ2-2; clone size: -; D gene: -; CDR3 DNA: TGTGCCAGCAGTCGCGGACGGGAGAACACCGGGGAGCTGTTTTTT; CDR3 protein: CASSRGRENTGELFF
V gene: TRBV27; J gene: TRBJ2-5; clone size: -; D gene: TRBD1; CDR3 DNA: TGTGCCAGCAGTTTAGGGGACAGGGGGCTTGAGACCCAGTACTTC; CDR3 protein: CASSLGDRGLETQYF
V gene: TRBV19; J gene: TRBJ1-5; clone size: -; D gene: -; CDR3 DNA: TGTGCCAGTAGTTCGGACAGTTATAGCAATCAGCCCCAGCATTTT; CDR3 protein: CASSSDSYSNQPQHF
V gene: TRBV11-1; J gene: TRBJ1-1; clone size: -; D gene: -; CDR3 DNA: TGTGCCAGCAGCTTCGGTCGACAGACGAACACTGAAGCTTTCTTT; CDR3 protein: CASSFGRQTNTEAFF
V gene: TRBV5-1; J gene: TRBJ1-3; clone size: -; D gene: TRBD1; CDR3 DNA: TGCGCCAGCAGCTTTTATGGACAGGGTGGCGGAAACACCATATATTTT; CDR3 protein: CASSFYGQGGGNTIYF
V gene: TRBV3-1/TRBV3-2; J gene: TRBJ1-2; clone size: -; D gene: -; CDR3 DNA: TGTGCCAGCAGCCCTTTGGACAGTGAATATGGCTACACCTTC; CDR3 protein: CASSPLDSEYGYTF
V gene: TRBV5-4; J gene: TRBJ2-2; clone size: -; D gene: TRBD2; CDR3 DNA: TGTGCCAGCTCAGCGGGGGGGCTCGCCGGGGAGCTGTTTTTT; CDR3 protein: CASSAGGLAGELFF
V gene: TRBV28; J gene: TRBJ1-6; clone size: -; D gene: TRBD1; CDR3 DNA: TGTGCCAGCAGAAGACAGGGGGGAACTTCACCCCTCCACTTT; CDR3 protein: CASRRQGGTSPLHF
V gene: TRBV28; J gene: TRBJ1-4; clone size: -; D gene: TRBD1; CDR3 DNA: TGTGCCAGCAGCAGCCAGGGGGACAGCAAAAAACTGTTTTTT; CDR3 protein: CASSSQGDSKKLFF
V gene: TRBV28; J gene: TRBJ2-7; clone size: once; D gene: TRBD1; CDR3 DNA: TGTGCCAGCAGACGCGGCTCGGGACAGGGGAAGTTCTACGAGCAGTACTTC; CDR3 protein: CASRRGSGQGKFYEQYF
V gene: TRBV15; J gene: TRBJ1-1; clone size: -; D gene: -; CDR3 DNA: TGTGCCACCAAGCGGAGGGGACTGAACACTGAAGCTTTCTTT; CDR3 protein: CATKRRGLNTEAFF
V gene: TRBV20-1; J gene: TRBJ2-4; clone size: -; D gene: TRBD2; CDR3 DNA: TGCAGTGCTAGTGCAGCGGGGGCTGTTGGCGGCAAAAACATTCAGTACTTC; CDR3 protein: CSASAAGAVGGKNIQYF
V gene: TRBV12-3/TRBV12-4; J gene: TRBJ1-6; clone size: -; D gene: -; CDR3 DNA: TGTGCCAGCAGTACGACACGTTCACCCCTCCACTTT; CDR3 protein: CASSTTRSPLHF
V gene: TRBV11-2; J gene: TRBJ2-7; clone size: -; D gene: -; CDR3 DNA: TGTGCCAGCAGCTTAGAACTTCACGAGCAGTACTTC; CDR3 protein: CASSLELHEQYF
V gene: TRBV27; J gene: TRBJ2-2; clone size: -; D gene: -; CDR3 DNA: TGTGCCAGCAGTCTATTCAGGGCCGGGGAGCTGTTTTTT; CDR3 protein: CASSLFRAGELFF